This T cell receptor beta chain is from a study of beta chain features in type 1 diabetes. Study-level findings and limits: PCR might favor shorter templates, but any such skew would affect patients and controls equally.

A note on this clone: Its cognate antigen is unknown.

In germline, CDR1 is SGHRS, CDR2 YFSETQ. The junction had 5 bases not matched to a gene; V was cut back by 4 bases and J by 5 bases. The CDR3 runs to 14 residues. Reverse transcription of all isolated RNA meant that expressed TCRB transcripts were sequenced. Profiling relied on immunoSEQ multiplex PCR, and the TCRdb table lists in-frame clones only, not all of them. This table has roughly 230,000 clones, 9.6% appearing once. The V gene is TRBV5-1, the J gene TRBJ1-1; 10 bases align to TRBD1. Sequencing was performed on naive CD4+ T cells from blood. This receptor was taken from a woman between 18 and 30 years old in good health. CDR3 nucleotides: TGCGCCAGCAGCCCTGGGACAGGGGCGACTGAAGCTTTCTTT. Translation: CASSPGTGATEAFF. Using reference TRBV5-1 and TRBJ1-1 for the parts outside the CDR3, the full variable domain is KAGVTQTPRYLIKTRGQQVTLSCSPISGHRSVSWYQQTPGQGLQFLFEYFSETQRNKGNFPGRFSGRQFSNSRSEMNVSTLELGDSALYLCASSPGTGATEAFFGQGTRLTVV.